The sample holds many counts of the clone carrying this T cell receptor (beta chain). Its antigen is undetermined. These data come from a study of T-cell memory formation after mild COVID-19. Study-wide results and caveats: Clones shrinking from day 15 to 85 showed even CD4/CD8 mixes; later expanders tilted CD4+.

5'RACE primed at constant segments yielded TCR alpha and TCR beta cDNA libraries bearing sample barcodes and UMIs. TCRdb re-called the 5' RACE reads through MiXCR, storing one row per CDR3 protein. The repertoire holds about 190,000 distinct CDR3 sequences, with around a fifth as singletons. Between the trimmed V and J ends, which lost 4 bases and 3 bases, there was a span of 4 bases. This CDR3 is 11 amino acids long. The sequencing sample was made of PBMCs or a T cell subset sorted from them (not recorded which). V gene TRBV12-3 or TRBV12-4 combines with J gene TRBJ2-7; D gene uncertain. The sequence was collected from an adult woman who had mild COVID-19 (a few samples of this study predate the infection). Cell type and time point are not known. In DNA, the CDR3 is TGTGCCAGCAGTTCCAACTACGAGCAGTACTTC. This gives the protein CASSSNYEQYF.